The 9 T cell receptor beta chains listed next were all sequenced from one sample in a study of shared clonotypes between healthy human individuals. Measured with immunoSEQ multiplex PCR; TCRdb has only the in-frame clones, and not every one. The sample lists 1,100,000 or so clones; about four fifths were seen once. The sample taken for sequencing was memory CD4+ T cells from PBMCs. Documented subset: CD45RA-negative fraction. Receptors were obtained from a man aged 18 to 29 in good health. Some clones in this sample may be carry-over from other donors' samples.

This sequence joins TRBV14 and TRBJ2-1; D gene uncertain. Trimming pared 4 bases from V and 7 bases from J, leaving 14 bases between. Germline CDR1 reads SGHDN; CDR2 reads FVKESK. This CDR3 is 14 amino acids long. The CDR3 protein is CASSPKYPGNEQFF. In DNA, the CDR3 is TGTGCCAGCAGCCCGAAGTATCCTGGGAATGAGCAGTTCTTC.

This chain uses TRBV7-2 with TRBJ2-5, with D perhaps TRBD1 or TRBD2 (5 bases each). This CDR3 is 13 amino acids long. Trimming stripped 3 bases from V and 14 bases from J, with 19 bases between. The germline V gene encodes CDR1 SGHTA and CDR2 FQGNSA. Here the CDR3 reads CASSLTPGATLYF. The CDR3 DNA reads as TGTGCCAGCAGCTTGACCCCCGGGGCCACCTTATACTTC.

This sequence joins TRBV5-1 and TRBJ2-5; D remains ambiguous. The CDR3 is made up of 15 amino acids. V lost 7 bases and J lost 3, with 19 bases in between. Germline V gene sequence: CDR1 SGHRS, CDR2 YFSETQ. The CDR3: CASGKQRPKEETQYF. Written as DNA, the CDR3 is TGCGCCAGCGGAAAGCAAAGACCCAAAGAAGAGACCCAGTACTTC.

This rearrangement joins TRBV7-9 to TRBJ2-7; D unclear. Germline CDR1 SEHNR, CDR2 FQNEAQ (reference sequence). V shed 5 bases and J shed 2 bases, with 16 bases lying between them. The CDR3 totals 15 residues. The CDR3 here is CASSAWEAFPYEQYF. The CDR3 region has the DNA TGTGCCAGCAGCGCCTGGGAAGCCTTTCCCTACGAGCAGTACTTC.

This clone was seen a handful of times. J is TRBJ2-7 and V is TRBV5-1, with unresolved D. The CDR3 consists of 13 residues. Trimming pared 1 base from V and 1 base from J, leaving 6 bases between. Per the germline V gene, CDR1 is SGHRS and CDR2 is YFSETQ. The CDR3 region has the DNA TGCGCCAGCAGCTTGACAAATTCCTACGAGCAGTACTTC. Protein product: CASSLTNSYEQYF.

This clone was found a few times. Here the CDR3 DNA reads TGTGCCAGCAGCTTAGGAGAGACAACCGGCGAAAAACTGTTTTTT. Residues: CASSLGETTGEKLFF. V is TRBV13 and J is TRBJ1-4; D is undetermined. Germline V gene data show CDR1 as PRHDT and CDR2 as FYEKMQ (reference sequence). This CDR3 contains 15 residues. V lost 0 bases and J lost 8, with 13 bases in between. The variable domain in full, completed from reference TRBV13 and TRBJ1-4, reads AAGVIQSPRHLIKEKRETATLKCYPIPRHDTVYWYQQGPGQDPQFLISFYEKMQSDKGSIPDRFSAQQFSDYHSELNMSSLELGDSALYFCASSLGETTGEKLFFGSGTQLSVL.

The chain has TRBV5-1 and TRBJ2-7; a possible D gene is TRBD1 (5 bases). Germline loops: CDR1 SGHRS, CDR2 YFSETQ. The CDR3 contains 17 residues. Trimming cost V 0 bases and J 0 bases, with 16 bases left between them. The CDR3 spells CASSLDLPGHRSYEQYF. CDR3 coding DNA: TGCGCCAGCAGCTTGGATCTTCCCGGACACCGCTCCTACGAGCAGTACTTC.

V and J are TRBV30 and TRBJ2-7, with 8 bases lining up with TRBD1. The CDR3 consists of 12 residues. Germline V gene lookup returns CDR1 GTSNPN and CDR2 SVGIG (reference sequence). With V trimmed by 2 bases and J by 3 bases, 0 bases remained unmatched. This CDR3 is CAWSTGGYEQYF. In nucleotides, the CDR3 is TGTGCCTGGAGTACAGGGGGCTACGAGCAGTACTTC.

This CDR3 reads CASSMFGQVNQPQHF. Here the CDR3 DNA reads TGTGCCAGTAGTATGTTCGGACAGGTAAATCAGCCCCAGCATTTT. The chain has TRBV19 and TRBJ1-5, with TRBD1 matching over 7 bases. Germline V gene data show CDR1 as LNHDA and CDR2 as SQIVND (reference sequence). This CDR3 is 15 amino acids long. With V trimmed by 3 bases and J by 4 bases, 6 bases remained unmatched. Using reference TRBV19 and TRBJ1-5 for the parts outside the CDR3, the full variable domain is DGGITQSPKYLFRKEGQNVTLSCEQNLNHDAMYWYRQDPGQGLRLIYYSQIVNDFQKGDIAEGYSVSREKKESFPLTVTSAQKNPTAFYLCASSMFGQVNQPQHFGDGTRLSIL.